This T cell receptor (beta chain) was captured by sequencing in a study of follicular helper T cells after annual influenza vaccination. Study results and limitations: Productive TCRB sequences came from only roughly 10-23% of cells.

The time point is: 2015-2016 season, 7 days after influenza vaccination. Worth noting for this clone: The antigen remains undetermined.

Profiling relied on immunoSEQ multiplex PCR, and the TCRdb table lists in-frame clones only, not all of them. The sample includes over 3,500 clones, roughly 78% seen only once; the top ten take under 0.9%. Germline V gene sequence: CDR1 SEHNR, CDR2 FQNEAQ (reference sequence). The germline V and J ends were trimmed by 5 bases and 4 bases, with 16 bases remaining between them. The CDR3 length is 15 residues. Source: CXCR5+ CD38- circulating T follicular helper cells from blood, taken 7 days after influenza vaccination. Described subset: circulating Tfh, non-naive CD4+CXCR5+PD-1+ (ICOS+CD38+ or ICOS-CD38-). The J gene is TRBJ2-3, the V gene TRBV7-9; TRBD1 might be the D (6 bases). The clonotype originates from an adult who received the influenza vaccine. CDR3: CASSLQGKGADTQYF. The CDR3 nucleotides read TGTGCCAGCAGCCTACAGGGAAAGGGAGCAGATACGCAGTATTTT.